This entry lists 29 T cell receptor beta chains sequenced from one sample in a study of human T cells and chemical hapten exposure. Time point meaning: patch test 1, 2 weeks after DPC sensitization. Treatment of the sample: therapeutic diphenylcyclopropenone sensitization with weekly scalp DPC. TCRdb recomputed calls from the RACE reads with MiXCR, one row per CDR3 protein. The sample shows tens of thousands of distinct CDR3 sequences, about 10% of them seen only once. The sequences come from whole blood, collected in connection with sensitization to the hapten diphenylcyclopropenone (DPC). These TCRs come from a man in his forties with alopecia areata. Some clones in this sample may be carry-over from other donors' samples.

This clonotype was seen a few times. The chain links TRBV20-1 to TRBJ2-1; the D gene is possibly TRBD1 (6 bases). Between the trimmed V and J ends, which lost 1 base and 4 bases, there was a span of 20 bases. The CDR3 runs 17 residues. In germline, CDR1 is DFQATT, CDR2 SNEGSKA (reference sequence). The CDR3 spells CSARGQHRVLLYNEQFF. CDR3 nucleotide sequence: TGCAGTGCTAGAGGCCAACACAGGGTCCTCCTTTACAATGAGCAGTTCTTC.

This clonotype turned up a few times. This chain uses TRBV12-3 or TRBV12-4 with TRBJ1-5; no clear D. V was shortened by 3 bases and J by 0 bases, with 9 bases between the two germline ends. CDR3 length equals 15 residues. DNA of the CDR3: TGTGCCAGCAGTTTGGGCAGCAATAGCAATCAGCCCCAGCATTTT. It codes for CASSLGSNSNQPQHF.

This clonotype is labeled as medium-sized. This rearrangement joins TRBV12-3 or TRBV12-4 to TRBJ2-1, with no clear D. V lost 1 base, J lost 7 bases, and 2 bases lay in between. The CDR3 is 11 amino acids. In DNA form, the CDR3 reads TGTGCCAGCAGTTTAGGAAATGAGCAGTTCTTC. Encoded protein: CASSLGNEQFF.

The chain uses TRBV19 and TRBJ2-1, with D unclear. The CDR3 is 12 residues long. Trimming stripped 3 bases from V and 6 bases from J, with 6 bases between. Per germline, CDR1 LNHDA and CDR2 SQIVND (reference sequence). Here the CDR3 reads CASSIPPNEQFF. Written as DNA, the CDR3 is TGTGCCAGTAGTATCCCGCCCAATGAGCAGTTCTTC. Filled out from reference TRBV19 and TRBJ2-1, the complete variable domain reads DGGITQSPKYLFRKEGQNVTLSCEQNLNHDAMYWYRQDPGQGLRLIYYSQIVNDFQKGDIAEGYSVSREKKESFPLTVTSAQKNPTAFYLCASSIPPNEQFFGPGTRLTVL.

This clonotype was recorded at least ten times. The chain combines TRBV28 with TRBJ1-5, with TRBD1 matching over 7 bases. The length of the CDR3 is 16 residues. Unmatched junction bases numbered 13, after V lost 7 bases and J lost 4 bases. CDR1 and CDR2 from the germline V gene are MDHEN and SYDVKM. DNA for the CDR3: TGTGCCAGCACCCGAGGGGGCCAGATCAGTAATCAGCCCCAGCATTTT. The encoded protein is CASTRGGQISNQPQHF.

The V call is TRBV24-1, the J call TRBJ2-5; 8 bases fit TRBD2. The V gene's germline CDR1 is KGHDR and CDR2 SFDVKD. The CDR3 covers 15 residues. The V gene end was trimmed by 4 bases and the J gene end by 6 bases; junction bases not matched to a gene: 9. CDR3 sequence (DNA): TGTGCCACCAGTGACCCTGGACTAGCCGGGAAGACCCAGTACTTC. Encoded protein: CATSDPGLAGKTQYF.

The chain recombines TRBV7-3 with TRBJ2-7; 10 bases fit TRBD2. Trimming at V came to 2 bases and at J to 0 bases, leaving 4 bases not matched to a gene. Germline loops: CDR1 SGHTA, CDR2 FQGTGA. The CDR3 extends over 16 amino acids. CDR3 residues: CASSLASGRDSYEQYV. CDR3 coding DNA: TGTGCCAGCAGCTTAGCTAGCGGGAGAGACTCCTACGAGCAGTACGTC.

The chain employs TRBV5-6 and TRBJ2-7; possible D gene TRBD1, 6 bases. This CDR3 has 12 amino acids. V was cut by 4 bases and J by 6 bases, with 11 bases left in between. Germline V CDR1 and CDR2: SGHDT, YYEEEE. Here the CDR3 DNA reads TGTGCCAGCAGCAATCCAGGGGTCGAGCAGTACGTC. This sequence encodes CASSNPGVEQYV.

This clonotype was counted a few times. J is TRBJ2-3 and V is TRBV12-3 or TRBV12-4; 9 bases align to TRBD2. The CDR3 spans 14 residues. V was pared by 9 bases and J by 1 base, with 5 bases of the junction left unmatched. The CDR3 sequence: CASRAGGGTDTQYF. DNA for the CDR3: TGTGCCAGTCGAGCGGGAGGAGGCACAGATACGCAGTATTTT.

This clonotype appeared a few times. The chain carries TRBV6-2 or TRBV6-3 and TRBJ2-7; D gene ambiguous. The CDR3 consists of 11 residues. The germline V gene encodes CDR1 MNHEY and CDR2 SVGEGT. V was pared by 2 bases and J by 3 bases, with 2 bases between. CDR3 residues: CASSYNYEQYV. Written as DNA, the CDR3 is TGTGCCAGCAGTTACAACTACGAGCAGTACGTC.

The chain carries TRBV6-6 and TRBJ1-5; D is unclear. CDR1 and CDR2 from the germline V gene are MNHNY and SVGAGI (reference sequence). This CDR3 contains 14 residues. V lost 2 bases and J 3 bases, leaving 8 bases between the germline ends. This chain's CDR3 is CASSYAENNQPQHF. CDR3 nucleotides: TGTGCCAGCAGTTACGCGGAGAACAATCAGCCCCAGCATTTT.

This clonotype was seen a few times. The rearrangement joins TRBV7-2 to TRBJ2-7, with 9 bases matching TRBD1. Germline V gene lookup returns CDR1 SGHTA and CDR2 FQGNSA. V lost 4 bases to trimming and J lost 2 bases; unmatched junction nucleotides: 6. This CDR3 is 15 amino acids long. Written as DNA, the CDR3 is TGTGCCAGCAGCTCCACCGGGACAGGGACCTACGAGCAGTACTTC. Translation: CASSSTGTGTYEQYF.

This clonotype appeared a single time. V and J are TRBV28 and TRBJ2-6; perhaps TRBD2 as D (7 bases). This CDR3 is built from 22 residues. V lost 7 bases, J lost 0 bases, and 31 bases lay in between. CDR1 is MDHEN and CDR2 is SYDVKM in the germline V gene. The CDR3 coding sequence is TGTGCCAGCACCCTACTCCCGGGCCGTAAGGGGGGGCGCTCCTCTGGGGCCAACGTCCTGACTTTC. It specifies CASTLLPGRKGGRSSGANVLTF.

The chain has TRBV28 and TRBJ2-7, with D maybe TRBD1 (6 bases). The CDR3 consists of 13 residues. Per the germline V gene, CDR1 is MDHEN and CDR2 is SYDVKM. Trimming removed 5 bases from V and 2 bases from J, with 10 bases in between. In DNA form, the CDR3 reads TGTGCCAGCAGTGGAGGACAGCCCTACGAGCAGTACTTC. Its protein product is CASSGGQPYEQYF.

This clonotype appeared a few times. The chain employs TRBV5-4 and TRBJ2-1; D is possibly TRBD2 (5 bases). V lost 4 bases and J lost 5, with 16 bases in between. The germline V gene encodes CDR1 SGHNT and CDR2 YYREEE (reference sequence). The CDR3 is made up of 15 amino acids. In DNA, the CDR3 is TGTGCCAGCAGCAAAAATTTTGAGCGGAACAATGAGCAGTTCTTC. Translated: CASSKNFERNNEQFF. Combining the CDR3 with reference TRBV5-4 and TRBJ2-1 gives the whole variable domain ETGVTQSPTHLIKTRGQQVTLRCSSQSGHNTVSWYQQALGQGPQFIFQYYREEENGRGNFPPRFSGLQFPNYSSELNVNALELDDSALYLCASSKNFERNNEQFFGPGTRLTVL.

CDR3 DNA: TGTGCCAGCAGCTTACCGGGGCACGAAAAACTGTTTTTT. Encoded protein: CASSLPGHEKLFF. This rearrangement joins TRBV13 to TRBJ1-4, with D tentatively TRBD1 (5 bases). The V end was cut by 2 bases, the J end by 8 bases, with 9 bases between. This CDR3 spans 13 amino acids. The V gene's germline CDR1 is PRHDT and CDR2 FYEKMQ (reference sequence).

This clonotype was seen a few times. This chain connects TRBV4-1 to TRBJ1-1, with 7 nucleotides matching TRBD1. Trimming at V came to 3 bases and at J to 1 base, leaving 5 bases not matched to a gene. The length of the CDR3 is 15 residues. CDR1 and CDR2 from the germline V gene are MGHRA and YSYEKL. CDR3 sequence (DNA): TGCGCCAGCAGCCACGGGGACAGACAGAACACTGAAGCTTTCTTT. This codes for CASSHGDRQNTEAFF.

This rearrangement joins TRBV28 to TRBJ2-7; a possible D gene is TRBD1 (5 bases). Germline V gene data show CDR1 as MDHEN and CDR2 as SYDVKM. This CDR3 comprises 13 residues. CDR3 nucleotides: TGTGCTTCGTTGGGGCGGCCGGGCTACGAGCAGTACTTC. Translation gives CASLGRPGYEQYF.

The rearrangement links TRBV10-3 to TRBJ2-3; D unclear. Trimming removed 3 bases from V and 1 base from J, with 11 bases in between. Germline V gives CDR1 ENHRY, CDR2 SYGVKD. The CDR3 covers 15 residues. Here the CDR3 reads CAISEQILGTDTQYF. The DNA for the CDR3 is TGTGCCATCAGTGAACAGATACTCGGCACAGATACGCAGTATTTT.

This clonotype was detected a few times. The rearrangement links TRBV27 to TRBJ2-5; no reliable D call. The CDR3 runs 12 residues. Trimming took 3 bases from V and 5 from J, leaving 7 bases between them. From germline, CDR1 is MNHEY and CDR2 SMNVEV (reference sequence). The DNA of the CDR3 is TGTGCCAGCAGTTTTCTCCGGGAGACCCAGTACTTC. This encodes CASSFLRETQYF.

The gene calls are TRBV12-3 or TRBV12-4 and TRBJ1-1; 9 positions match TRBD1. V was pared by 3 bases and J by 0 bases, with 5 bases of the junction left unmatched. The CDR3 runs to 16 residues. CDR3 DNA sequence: TGTGCCAGCAGTTTGGGACAGGGACCAATGAACACTGAAGCTTTCTTT. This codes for CASSLGQGPMNTEAFF.

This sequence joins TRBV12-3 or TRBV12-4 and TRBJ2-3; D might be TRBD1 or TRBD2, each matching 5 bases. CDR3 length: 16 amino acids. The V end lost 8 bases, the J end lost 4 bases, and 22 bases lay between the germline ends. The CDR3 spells CASSVGRALGADTQYF. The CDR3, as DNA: TGTGCCAGCTCCGTGGGGCGGGCCCTGGGGGCAGATACGCAGTATTTT.

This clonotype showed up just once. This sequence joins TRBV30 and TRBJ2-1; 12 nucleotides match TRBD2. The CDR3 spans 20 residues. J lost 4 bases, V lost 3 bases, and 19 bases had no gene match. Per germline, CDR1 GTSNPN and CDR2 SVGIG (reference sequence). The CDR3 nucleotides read TGTGCCTGGAGACTCCGCGGGACTAGCGGGCCTAATGGGCCTTACAATGAGCAGTTCTTC. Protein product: CAWRLRGTSGPNGPYNEQFF.

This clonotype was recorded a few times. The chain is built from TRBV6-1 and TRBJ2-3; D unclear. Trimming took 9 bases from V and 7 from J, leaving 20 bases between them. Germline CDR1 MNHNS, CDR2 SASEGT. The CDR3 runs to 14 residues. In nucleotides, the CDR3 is TGTGCCAGTTCGCAGGACCAGTCGTTAAATACGCAGTATTTT. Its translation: CASSQDQSLNTQYF.

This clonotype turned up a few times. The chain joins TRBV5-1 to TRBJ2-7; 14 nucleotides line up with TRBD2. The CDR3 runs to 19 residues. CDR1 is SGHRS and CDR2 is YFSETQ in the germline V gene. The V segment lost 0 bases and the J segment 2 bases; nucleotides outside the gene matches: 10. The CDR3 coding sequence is TGCGCCAGCAGCTTGGGGCCCGGGACTAGCGGGAGTGTGACCTACGAGCAGTACGTC. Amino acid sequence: CASSLGPGTSGSVTYEQYV.

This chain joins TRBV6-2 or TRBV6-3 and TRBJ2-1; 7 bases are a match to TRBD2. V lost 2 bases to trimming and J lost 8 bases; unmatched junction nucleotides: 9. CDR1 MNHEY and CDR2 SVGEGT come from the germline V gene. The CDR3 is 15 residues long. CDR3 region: CASSYDAGRGDEQFF. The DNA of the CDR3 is TGTGCCAGCAGTTACGACGCGGGCCGGGGGGATGAGCAGTTCTTC.

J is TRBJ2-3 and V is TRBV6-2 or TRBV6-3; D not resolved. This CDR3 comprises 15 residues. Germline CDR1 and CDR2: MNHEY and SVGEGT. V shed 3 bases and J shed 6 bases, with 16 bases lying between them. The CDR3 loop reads CASSYLPHTLDTQYF. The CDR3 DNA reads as TGTGCCAGCAGTTATCTTCCACACACGCTCGATACGCAGTATTTT.

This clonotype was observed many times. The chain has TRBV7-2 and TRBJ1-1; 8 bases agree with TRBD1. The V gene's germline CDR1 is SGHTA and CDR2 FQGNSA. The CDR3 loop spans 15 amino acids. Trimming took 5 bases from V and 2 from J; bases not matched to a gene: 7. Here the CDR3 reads CASSADRATNTEAFF. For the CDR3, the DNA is TGTGCCAGCAGCGCGGACAGGGCTACCAACACTGAAGCTTTCTTT.

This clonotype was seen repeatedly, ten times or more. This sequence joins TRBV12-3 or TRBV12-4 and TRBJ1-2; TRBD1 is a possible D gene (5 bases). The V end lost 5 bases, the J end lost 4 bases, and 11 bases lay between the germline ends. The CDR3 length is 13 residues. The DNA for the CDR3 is TGTGCCAGCAGTCCGACAGTTGTCTATGGCTACACCTTC. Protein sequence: CASSPTVVYGYTF.